This entry features one TCR beta chain sequence. Per germline, CDR1 MNHNY and CDR2 SVGAGI (reference sequence). Trimming cost V 2 bases and J 0 bases, with 2 bases left between them. The length of the CDR3 is 13 residues. The material for each subset, its genomic DNA, was split evenly across several immunoSEQ plates. Methods used by the authors: In the immunoSEQ data, sequences were junction-only and lacked quality scores, so filtering differed. Assay: immunoSEQ multiplex PCR; the TCRdb copy retains only in-frame clones and omits some. That table furnishes V, J and clone size, whereas the DNA furnished D and trimming. The sample has roughly 650,000 clones; roughly 97% are singletons. These data originate in a study of shared clonotypes between healthy human individuals.

The sequencing input was naive CD4+ T cells sorted from blood. The subset here: CD45RA+ positively selected. The rearrangement uses TRBV6-6 and TRBJ1-5; D not certain. The sequence was collected from a woman aged 30 to 39 in good health. This CDR3 reads CASSYDSNQPQHF. The CDR3 DNA sequence: TGTGCCAGCAGTTACGATAGCAATCAGCCCCAGCATTTT.